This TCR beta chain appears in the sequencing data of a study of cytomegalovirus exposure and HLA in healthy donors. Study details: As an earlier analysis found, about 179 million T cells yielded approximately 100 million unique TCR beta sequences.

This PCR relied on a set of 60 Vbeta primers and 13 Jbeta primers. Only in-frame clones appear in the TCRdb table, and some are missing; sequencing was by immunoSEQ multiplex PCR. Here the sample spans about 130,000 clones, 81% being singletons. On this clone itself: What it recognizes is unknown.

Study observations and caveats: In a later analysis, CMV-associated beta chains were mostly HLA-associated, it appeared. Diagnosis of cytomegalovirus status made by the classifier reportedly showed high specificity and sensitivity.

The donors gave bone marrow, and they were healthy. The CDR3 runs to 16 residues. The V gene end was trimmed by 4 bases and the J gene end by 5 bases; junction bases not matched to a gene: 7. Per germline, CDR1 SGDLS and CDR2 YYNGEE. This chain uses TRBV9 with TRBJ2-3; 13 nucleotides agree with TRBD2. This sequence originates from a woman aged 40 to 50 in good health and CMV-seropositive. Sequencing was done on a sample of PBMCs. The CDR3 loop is CASSKGTSGAVDTQYF. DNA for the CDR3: TGTGCCAGCAGCAAAGGGACTAGCGGGGCAGTAGATACGCAGTATTTT.